Below, 18 T cell receptor beta chains from the same sample are listed, as sequenced in a study of shared clonotypes between healthy human individuals. Using immunoSEQ multiplex PCR, the repertoire was profiled, and TCRdb retains in-frame clones only, with some absent. The sample yields about 600,000 clones, 97% seen once. Sample: naive CD4+ T cells sorted from blood. Indicated subset: CD45RA+ positively selected. These receptors all stem from a woman aged 25 to 39 in good health.

The V and J genes are TRBV29-1 and TRBJ2-7; 9 bases fit TRBD1. Germline values: CDR1 SQVTM, CDR2 ANQGSEA. J was trimmed by 6 bases and V by 7 bases; bases with no gene match: 7. This CDR3 spans 12 amino acids. DNA for the CDR3: TGCAGCGGCGGGACAGGGAGCGGCGAGCAGTACTTC. It specifies CSGGTGSGEQYF.

V and J are TRBV28 and TRBJ1-1; a weak D match, TRBD1 (6 bases). Trimming stripped 1 base from V and 10 bases from J, with 16 bases between. The CDR3 covers 14 residues. The germline V gene has CDR1 MDHEN and CDR2 SYDVKM. CDR3 region: CASSLFDRGRGAFF. CDR3 nucleotide sequence: TGTGCCAGCAGTTTATTCGACCGGGGCAGGGGAGCTTTCTTT.

The rearrangement joins TRBV25-1 to TRBJ1-1; D gene ambiguous. The CDR3 spans 15 residues. The V gene's germline CDR1 is MGHDK and CDR2 SYGVNS. Between the trimmed V and J ends, which lost 3 bases and 0 bases, there was a span of 11 bases. CDR3 sequence reads: CASSDGVVVNTEAFF. In nucleotides, the CDR3 is TGTGCCAGCAGTGATGGGGTGGTGGTGAACACTGAAGCTTTCTTT.

The chain links TRBV27 to TRBJ1-2; D may be TRBD1 (5 bases). Trimming took off 2 bases at V and 4 bases at J, with 14 bases between the two ends. The germline CDR1 and CDR2 sequences are MNHEY and SMNVEV (reference sequence). This CDR3 is 15 amino acids long. The CDR3: CASSLGGSGTYGYTF. The CDR3 DNA follows: TGTGCCAGCAGTTTAGGGGGTAGTGGGACCTATGGCTACACCTTC.

The chain joins TRBV18 to TRBJ2-2; a possible D gene is TRBD1 (6 bases). CDR1 and CDR2 from the germline V gene are KGHSH and LQKENI. CDR3 length: 15 residues. Trimming removed 4 bases from V and 3 bases from J, with 12 bases in between. The CDR3 reads CASSQSGQHTGELFF. The CDR3 DNA is TGTGCCAGCTCACAAAGTGGACAGCACACCGGGGAGCTGTTTTTT.

The chain couples TRBV28 to TRBJ2-1; 8 nucleotides align to TRBD2. Germline CDR1 and CDR2: MDHEN and SYDVKM. The J segment lost 11 bases and the V segment lost 4 bases, leaving 4 bases of the junction unmatched. The CDR3 has 12 residues. This CDR3 reads CASSSGLVKQFF. The DNA for the CDR3 is TGTGCCAGCAGTTCGGGACTAGTGAAGCAGTTCTTC. Filled out from reference TRBV28 and TRBJ2-1, the complete variable domain reads DVKVTQSSRYLVKRTGEKVFLECVQDMDHENMFWYRQDPGLGLRLIYFSYDVKMKEKGDIPEGYSVSREKKERFSLILESASTNQTSMYLCASSSGLVKQFFGPGTRLTVL.

The V and J genes are TRBV27 and TRBJ2-3; TRBD2 is a possible D gene (6 bases). V was shortened by 1 base and J by 0 bases, with 8 bases between the two germline ends. The CDR3 length is 15 residues. Germline V gene data show CDR1 as MNHEY and CDR2 as SMNVEV (reference sequence). CDR3 in DNA: TGTGCCAGCAGTTTATGGCGGGGCAGCACAGATACGCAGTATTTT. Protein sequence: CASSLWRGSTDTQYF.

In this sample, this clone turned up once. The V and J genes are TRBV14 and TRBJ1-1; D call uncertain. The length of the CDR3 is 15 residues. The ends were cut back, 0 bases at V and 4 bases at J, with 12 bases in the middle. Germline V lookup: CDR1 SGHDN, CDR2 FVKESK. This chain's CDR3 is CASSQDLHTLTEAFF. In DNA, the CDR3 is TGTGCCAGCAGCCAAGACCTCCACACCCTCACTGAAGCTTTCTTT.

The chain links TRBV19 to TRBJ1-5, with 7 bases aligning to TRBD1. In germline, CDR1 is LNHDA, CDR2 SQIVND (reference sequence). The V gene end was trimmed by 1 base and the J gene end by 2 bases; junction bases not matched to a gene: 5. This CDR3 has 16 residues. The CDR3 DNA reads TGTGCCAGTAGTATAGTCCCAGGGGGTGGCAATCAGCCCCAGCATTTT. Its translation is CASSIVPGGGNQPQHF.

This chain uses TRBV7-6 with TRBJ2-7; no reliable D call. V was pared by 1 base and J by 3 bases, with 4 bases between. Germline V gene lookup returns CDR1 SGHVS and CDR2 FNYEAQ. The CDR3 runs to 12 residues. The CDR3 DNA follows: TGTGCCAGCAGCTTAGATAACTACGAGCAGTACTTC. Translation gives CASSLDNYEQYF. Drawing the rest from reference TRBV7-6 and TRBJ2-7, the complete variable domain is GAGVSQSPRYKVTKRGQDVALRCDPISGHVSLYWYRQALGQGPEFLTYFNYEAQQDKSGLPNDRFSAERPEGSISTLTIQRTEQRDSAMYRCASSLDNYEQYFGPGTRLTVT.

The chain links TRBV28 to TRBJ1-4; weak D call: TRBD1 (5 bases). The CDR3 sequence is 15 residues long. V shed 7 bases and J shed 5 bases, with 17 bases lying between them. CDR1 MDHEN and CDR2 SYDVKM come from the germline V gene. CDR3 protein: CASTRPGTGNEKLFF. The CDR3 DNA follows: TGTGCCAGCACCCGTCCGGGGACTGGAAATGAAAAACTGTTTTTT.

In this sample, this clone turned up a few times. V and J are TRBV30 and TRBJ1-2, with TRBD1 as a possible D gene (5 bases). Germline V gene data show CDR1 as GTSNPN and CDR2 as SVGIG (reference sequence). Trimming cost V 2 bases and J 4 bases, with 11 bases left between them. The length of the CDR3 is 13 residues. The CDR3 nucleotides read TGTGCCTGGAGTTCACAGGTAACCTATGGCTACACCTTC. It yields the protein CAWSSQVTYGYTF.

This clone was seen a single time. The gene calls are TRBV5-1 and TRBJ2-3, with 8 bases fitting TRBD2. Germline V gene lookup returns CDR1 SGHRS and CDR2 YFSETQ. This CDR3 comprises 16 residues. V lost 2 bases to trimming and J lost 0 bases; unmatched junction nucleotides: 5. The CDR3 spells CASSLGGGTSTDTQYF. The DNA for the CDR3 is TGCGCCAGCAGCTTAGGCGGGGGGACTAGCACAGATACGCAGTATTTT.

CDR3 protein: CASSLAGEGLTDTQYF. The CDR3 DNA is TGTGCCAGCAGCCTAGCGGGAGAAGGTCTCACAGATACGCAGTATTTT. The chain combines TRBV5-4 with TRBJ2-3; 10 bases fit TRBD2. This CDR3 is built from 16 residues. Germline lookup yields CDR1 SGHNT and CDR2 YYREEE (reference sequence). V lost 4 bases, J lost 2 bases, and 7 bases stayed unmatched. The full variable domain, completed using reference TRBV5-4 and TRBJ2-3, is ETGVTQSPTHLIKTRGQQVTLRCSSQSGHNTVSWYQQALGQGPQFIFQYYREEENGRGNFPPRFSGLQFPNYSSELNVNALELDDSALYLCASSLAGEGLTDTQYFGPGTRLTVL.

The V and J genes are TRBV5-4 and TRBJ2-3; 7 nucleotides line up with TRBD1. Trimming cost V 4 bases and J 4 bases; bases outside gene matches: 6. The germline CDR1 and CDR2 sequences are SGHNT and YYREEE (reference sequence). The CDR3 totals 14 residues. Written as DNA, the CDR3 is TGTGCCAGCAGCCCCGACAGGGTGGCAGATACGCAGTATTTT. Translated: CASSPDRVADTQYF. Looking up the rest from reference TRBV5-4 and TRBJ2-3 gives the full variable domain: ETGVTQSPTHLIKTRGQQVTLRCSSQSGHNTVSWYQQALGQGPQFIFQYYREEENGRGNFPPRFSGLQFPNYSSELNVNALELDDSALYLCASSPDRVADTQYFGPGTRLTVL.

A few counts support this clone. The V call is TRBV18, the J call TRBJ2-7, with TRBD1 identical over 9 bases. Germline V gene sequence: CDR1 KGHSH, CDR2 LQKENI. The CDR3 is made up of 15 amino acids. V trimming: 2 bases; J trimming: 3 bases; junction bases outside the gene matches: 5. The CDR3 nucleotides are TGTGCCAGCTCACCAGGTGGGACAGGGATCTACGAGCAGTACTTC. It yields the protein CASSPGGTGIYEQYF.

The chain recombines TRBV29-1 with TRBJ2-3; D gene uncertain. The germline V and J ends were trimmed by 6 bases and 2 bases, with 15 bases remaining between them. The CDR3 sequence is 14 residues long. Per the germline V gene, CDR1 is SQVTM and CDR2 is ANQGSEA. CDR3 in DNA: TGCAGCGTCCTCCGAGGAGAGTTCACAGATACGCAGTATTTT. Protein sequence: CSVLRGEFTDTQYF.

The V and J genes are TRBV6-5 and TRBJ1-2; D is unclear. The CDR3 extends over 13 amino acids. Trimming left V 5 bases short and J 4 bases short, with 11 bases between. Per the germline V gene, CDR1 is MNHEY and CDR2 is SVGAGI. In DNA form, the CDR3 reads TGTGCCAGCAGTCCCTCGGCGACCTATGGCTACACCTTC. Protein product: CASSPSATYGYTF.